Sequencing of this T cell receptor (beta chain) was carried out in a study of CD8 T cells in Susac syndrome. As for the study in general: Among the sequenced Susac syndrome patients, six had active disease while under ten were in remission. Overall study results and limits: CD8+ clonal expansion in Susac was maximal in TEMRA cells and in active patients.

TEMRA cells were enriched by FACS, while CD8+ and CD4+ T cells were obtained through a negative isolation that was performed magnetically. This clonotype was recorded only once. Its antigen is as yet unknown. RNA totalling about 0.45 to 1 ug underwent reverse transcription with random hexamers. TCR beta CDR3 was amplified by immunoSEQ multiplex PCR. This amplification extended across 54 Vbeta and 13 Jbeta segments. TCRdb itself ran the immunoSEQ multiplex PCR reads through MiXCR, one entry per CDR3 protein. The sample holds tens of thousands of distinct CDR3 sequences, roughly 96% seen once. CDR3 length equals 16 residues. The germline V gene has CDR1 SEHNR and CDR2 FQNEAQ (reference sequence). Trimming at V came to 6 bases and at J to 5 bases, leaving 10 bases not matched to a gene.

Input material: CD8+ T cells from PBMCs. The V call is TRBV7-9, the J call TRBJ2-5; TRBD1 aligns across 12 bases. The source is a human donor with Susac syndrome. The CDR3 DNA reads TGTGCCAGCAGACTCGGGACAGGGGGCCGCTGGGAGACCCAGTACTTC. It encodes CASRLGTGGRWETQYF.